Presented here are 9 T cell receptor beta chains from one specimen sequenced in a study of T-cell reconstitution after alpha-beta-depleted transplantation in children (dated by TCRdb to the mid-2010s). To prepare the library, PCR was applied. The sequencer was an Illumina HiSeq 2500. TCR library preparation used molecular barcoding, with unique molecular identifiers applied to normalize quantification of the TCRbeta repertoire. TCRdb's own reprocessing of the public reads used fastp at Q25 and MiXCR and kept productive beta chains. Duplicate CDR3 protein sequences are folded into a single record with the most common DNA and genes. The sample contains about 110,000 distinct CDR3 sequences, 10% of them found a single time. 6.5% to 9.5% of the sample is in the top ten clones. The material sequenced was PBMCs from the stem cell graft donor, taken from the stem cell graft. Receptors originate from a human donor who donated a stem cell graft to a child with acute lymphoblastic leukemia.

Ten or more counts support this clonotype. The V gene is TRBV3-1, the J gene TRBJ1-1; no firm D call. From germline, CDR1 is LGHDT and CDR2 YNNKEL (reference sequence). Trimming shortened V by 2 bases and J by 4 bases, and 8 bases separated the two germline ends. The CDR3 length is 13 residues. CDR3 sequence: CASSQSWFTEAFF. In nucleotides, the CDR3 is TGTGCCAGCAGCCAATCTTGGTTCACTGAAGCTTTCTTT.

The sample holds many counts of this clonotype. This chain uses TRBV30 with TRBJ1-1; 7 bases agree with TRBD1. Trimming cost V 3 bases and J 7 bases; bases outside gene matches: 8. The CDR3 length is 13 residues. CDR1 GTSNPN and CDR2 SVGIG come from the germline V gene (reference sequence). CDR3 coding DNA: TGTGCCTGGAGCCGAGGGGACAGACTTGAAGCTTTCTTT. Translation: CAWSRGDRLEAFF.

This clonotype was found many times. The V gene is TRBV7-2, the J gene TRBJ1-1, with 9 bases that match TRBD1. Germline CDR1 is SGHTA and CDR2 is FQGNSA. V lost 5 bases, J lost 0 bases, and 4 bases stayed unmatched. CDR3 length: 15 residues. CDR3 in DNA: TGTGCCAGCAGCGCGACAGGGGGGATGAACACTGAAGCTTTCTTT. Translating it yields CASSATGGMNTEAFF.

Written as DNA, the CDR3 is TGTGCCAGCAGCCAAGGGGGGTCGGCGGGGGGGCCGTGGGAGACCCAGTACTTC. Its translation is CASSQGGSAGGPWETQYF. The genes are TRBV4-2 and TRBJ2-5; the match to TRBD2 covers 9 bases. V was clipped by 1 base and J by 5 bases; unmatched bases: 14. This CDR3 has 18 residues. The germline CDR1 and CDR2 sequences are LGHNA and YNFKEQ.

CDR3 protein: CASSEVNVGNTIYF. The CDR3 DNA is TGTGCCAGCAGTGAAGTTAACGTTGGAAACACCATATATTTT. The chain employs TRBV6-1 and TRBJ1-3; D remains unclear. The CDR3 spans 14 residues. The germline CDR1 and CDR2 sequences are MNHNS and SASEGT. The germline V and J ends were trimmed by 1 base and 3 bases, with 7 bases remaining between them.

Regarding this clonotype: Since a much larger clone is just one base distant, this may be a read error. The chain is built from TRBV19 and TRBJ2-7, with D perhaps matching TRBD1 or TRBD2 (5 bases each). The CDR3 totals 12 residues. Germline V gene sequence: CDR1 LNHDA, CDR2 SQIVND (reference sequence). CDR3 region: CATRDDLYEQCF. CDR3 coding DNA: TGTGCCACTAGGGACGACCTCTACGAGCAGTGCTTC.

This clonotype was observed many times. The chain is built from TRBV12-3 or TRBV12-4 and TRBJ2-6; D unclear. The CDR3 sequence is 15 residues long. The V gene lost 6 bases and the J gene lost 2 bases, with 11 bases spanning the gap. The DNA of the CDR3 is TGTGCCAGCAGCCCCGGTGGGGCTGGGGCCAACGTCCTGACTTTC. Amino acid sequence: CASSPGGAGANVLTF.

At least ten counts were recorded for this clonotype. The chain is built from TRBV5-1 and TRBJ2-1, with 9 bases lining up with TRBD1. The CDR3 is made up of 15 amino acids. Germline lookup yields CDR1 SGHRS and CDR2 YFSETQ. The V and J ends lost 4 bases and 3 bases, in that order; junction bases with no gene match: 5. The CDR3 nucleotides read TGCGCCAGCAGCCCGGCGACAGGGGGCTACAATGAGCAGTTCTTC. Amino acids: CASSPATGGYNEQFF.

This clonotype was seen at least ten times. This rearrangement joins TRBV9 to TRBJ1-1; D gene unclear. Germline V gives CDR1 SGDLS, CDR2 YYNGEE. V shed 4 bases and J shed 2 bases, with 15 bases lying between them. The CDR3 contains 15 residues. CDR3 nucleotide sequence: TGTGCCAGCAGCCCTCCAACCGGGAGAAACACTGAAGCTTTCTTT. It specifies CASSPPTGRNTEAFF.